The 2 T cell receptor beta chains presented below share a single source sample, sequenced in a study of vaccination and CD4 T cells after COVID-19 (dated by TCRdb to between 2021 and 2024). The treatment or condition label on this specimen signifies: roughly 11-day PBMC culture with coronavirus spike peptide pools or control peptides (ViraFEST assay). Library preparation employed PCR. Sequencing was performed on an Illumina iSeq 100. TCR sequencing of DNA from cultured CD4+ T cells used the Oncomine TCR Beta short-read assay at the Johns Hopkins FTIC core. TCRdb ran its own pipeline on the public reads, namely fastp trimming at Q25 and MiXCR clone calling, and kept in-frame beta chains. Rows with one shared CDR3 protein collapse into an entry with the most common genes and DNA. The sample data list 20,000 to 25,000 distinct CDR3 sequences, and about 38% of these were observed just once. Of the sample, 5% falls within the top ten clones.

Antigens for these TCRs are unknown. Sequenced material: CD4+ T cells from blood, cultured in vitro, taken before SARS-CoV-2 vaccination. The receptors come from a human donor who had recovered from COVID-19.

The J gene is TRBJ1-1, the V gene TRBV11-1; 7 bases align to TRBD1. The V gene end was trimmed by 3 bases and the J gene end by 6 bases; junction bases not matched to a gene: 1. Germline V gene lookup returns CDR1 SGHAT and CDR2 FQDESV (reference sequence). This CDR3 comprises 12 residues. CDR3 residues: CASSFDRAEAFF. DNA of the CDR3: TGTGCCAGCAGCTTCGACAGGGCTGAAGCTTTCTTT. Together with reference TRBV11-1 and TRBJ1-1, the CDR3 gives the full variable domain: EAEVAQSPRYKITEKSQAVAFWCDPISGHATLYWYRQILGQGPELLVQFQDESVVDDSQLPKDRFSAERLKGVDSTLKIQPAELGDSAMYLCASSFDRAEAFFGQGTRLTVV.

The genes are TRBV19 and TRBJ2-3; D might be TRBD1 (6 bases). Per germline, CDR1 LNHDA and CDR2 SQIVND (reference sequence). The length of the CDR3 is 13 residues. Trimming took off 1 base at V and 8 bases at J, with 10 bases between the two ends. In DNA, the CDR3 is TGTGCCAGTAGTATAGGGACAGTCAGTACGCAGTATTTT. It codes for CASSIGTVSTQYF. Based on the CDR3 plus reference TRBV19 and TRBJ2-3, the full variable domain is DGGITQSPKYLFRKEGQNVTLSCEQNLNHDAMYWYRQDPGQGLRLIYYSQIVNDFQKGDIAEGYSVSREKKESFPLTVTSAQKNPTAFYLCASSIGTVSTQYFGPGTRLTVL.